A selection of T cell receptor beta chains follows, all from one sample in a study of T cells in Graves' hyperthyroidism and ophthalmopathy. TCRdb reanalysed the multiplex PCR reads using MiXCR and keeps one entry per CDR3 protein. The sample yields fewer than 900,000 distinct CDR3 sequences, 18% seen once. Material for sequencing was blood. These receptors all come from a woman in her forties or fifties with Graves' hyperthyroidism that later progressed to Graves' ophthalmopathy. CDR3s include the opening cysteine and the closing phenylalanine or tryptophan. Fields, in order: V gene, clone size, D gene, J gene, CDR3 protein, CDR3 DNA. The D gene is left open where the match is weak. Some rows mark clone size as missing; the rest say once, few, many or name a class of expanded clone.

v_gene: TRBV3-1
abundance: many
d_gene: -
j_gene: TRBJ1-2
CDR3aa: CASSQRSGEGYTF
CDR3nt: TGTGCCAGCAGCCAGAGGTCTGGGGAAGGCTACACCTTC

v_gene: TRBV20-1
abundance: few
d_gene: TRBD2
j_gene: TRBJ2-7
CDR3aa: CSATRTSGGPYEQYF
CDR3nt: TGCAGTGCTACTCGAACTAGCGGGGGCCCCTACGAGCAGTACTTC

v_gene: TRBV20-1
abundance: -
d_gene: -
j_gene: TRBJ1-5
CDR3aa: CSARTHSNQPQHF
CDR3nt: TGCAGTGCACGGACACATAGCAATCAGCCCCAGCATTTT

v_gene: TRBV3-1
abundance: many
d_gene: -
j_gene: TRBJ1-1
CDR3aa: CASSRFTGHNTEAFF
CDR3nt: TGTGCCAGCAGTCGTTTTACAGGGCACAACACTGAAGCTTTCTTT

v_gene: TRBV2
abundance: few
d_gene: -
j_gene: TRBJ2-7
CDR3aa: CASSAPRVDYEQYF
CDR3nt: TGTGCCAGCAGTGCCCCCAGGGTGGACTACGAGCAGTACTTC

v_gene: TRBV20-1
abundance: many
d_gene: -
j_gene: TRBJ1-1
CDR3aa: CSASGRGNTEAFF
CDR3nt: TGCAGTGCTAGTGGGCGGGGAAACACTGAAGCTTTCTTT

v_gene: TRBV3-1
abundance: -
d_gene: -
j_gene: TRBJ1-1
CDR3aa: CASSPRGTRQGNTEAFF
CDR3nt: TGTGCCAGCTCACCAAGGGGCACCAGGCAGGGAAACACTGAAGCTTTCTTT

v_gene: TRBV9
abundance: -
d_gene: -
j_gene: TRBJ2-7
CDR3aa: CASSEGGGRAYEQYF
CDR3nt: TGTGCCAGCAGCGAGGGAGGGGGCAGAGCCTACGAGCAGTACTTC

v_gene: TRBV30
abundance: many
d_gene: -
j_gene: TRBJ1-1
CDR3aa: CAWSRQLNTEAFF
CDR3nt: TGTGCCTGGAGCCGACAGTTGAACACTGAAGCTTTCTTT

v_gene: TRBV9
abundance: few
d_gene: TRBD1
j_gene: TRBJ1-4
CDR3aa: CASSEGTEMNEKLFF
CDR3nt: TGTGCCAGCAGCGAGGGGACAGAAATGAATGAAAAACTGTTTTTT

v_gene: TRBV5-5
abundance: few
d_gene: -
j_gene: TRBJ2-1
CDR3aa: CASSLWDRNEQFF
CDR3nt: TGTGCCAGCAGCTTGTGGGACCGCAATGAGCAGTTCTTC

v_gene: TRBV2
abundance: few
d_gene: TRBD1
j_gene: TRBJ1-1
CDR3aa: CASSLRQGGGAEAFF
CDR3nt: TGTGCCAGCAGCCTTCGACAGGGCGGAGGGGCTGAAGCTTTCTTT

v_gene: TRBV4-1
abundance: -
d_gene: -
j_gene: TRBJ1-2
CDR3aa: CASSQDLTDINGYTF
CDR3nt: TGCGCCAGCAGCCAAGATCTTACGGACATTAATGGCTACACCTTC

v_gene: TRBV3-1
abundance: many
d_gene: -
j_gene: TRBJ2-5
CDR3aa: CASSHTPEGFGRETQYF
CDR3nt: TGTGCCAGCAGCCACACCCCGGAGGGGTTCGGGAGAGAGACCCAGTACTTC

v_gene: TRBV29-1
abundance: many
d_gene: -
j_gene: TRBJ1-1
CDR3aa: CSVERKLVGEAFF
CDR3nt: TGCAGCGTTGAGAGAAAGCTTGTTGGTGAAGCTTTCTTT

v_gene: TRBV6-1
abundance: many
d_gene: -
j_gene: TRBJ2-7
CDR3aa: CASTFGYEQYF
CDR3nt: TGTGCCAGCACTTTCGGATACGAGCAGTACTTC

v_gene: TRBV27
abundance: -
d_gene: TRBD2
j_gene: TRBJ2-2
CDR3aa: CASSFQRGYTGELFF
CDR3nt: TGTGCCAGCAGTTTCCAGCGGGGGTACACCGGGGAGCTGTTTTTT

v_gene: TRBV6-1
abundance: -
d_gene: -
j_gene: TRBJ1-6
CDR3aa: CASSEATDGYSPLHF
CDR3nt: TGTGCCAGCAGTGAAGCGACGGACGGGTATTCACCCCTCCACTTT

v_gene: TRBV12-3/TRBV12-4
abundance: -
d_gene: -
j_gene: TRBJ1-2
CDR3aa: CASRDNYGYTF
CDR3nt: TGTGCCAGCCGGGACAACTATGGCTACACCTTC

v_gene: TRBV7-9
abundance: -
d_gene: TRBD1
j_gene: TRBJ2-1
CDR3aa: CASSGGTGGFSYNEQFF
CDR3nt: TGTGCCAGCAGCGGGGGGACAGGGGGATTCTCCTACAATGAGCAGTTCTTC